This T cell receptor beta chain was captured in a study of human T cells and chemical hapten exposure. The time point here: patch test 2, 6 weeks after DPC sensitization. The sample's treatment: therapeutic diphenylcyclopropenone sensitization with weekly scalp DPC. V shed 5 bases and J 2 bases; nucleotides not matched to a gene: 4. Germline assignment: CDR1 SEHNR and CDR2 FQNEAQ (reference sequence). The CDR3 is 14 amino acids. TCRdb itself ran the RACE reads through MiXCR, one entry per CDR3 protein. Among under 100,000 distinct CDR3 sequences listed, about an eighth were seen once. This clonotype was picked up many times. Antigen unknown. Study-level findings and limits: Expanded TCRs formed significantly more large CDR3 similarity clusters than controls.

This TCR was sampled from a woman aged 35 to 49 with alopecia areata. Some clones in this sample may be carry-over from other donors' samples. The chain couples TRBV7-9 to TRBJ2-3, with 7 bases identical to TRBD1. The source material was whole blood, sampled in connection with sensitization to the hapten diphenylcyclopropenone (DPC). The CDR3 reads CASSIGTVTDTQYF. The DNA of the CDR3 is TGTGCCAGCAGCATAGGGACAGTCACAGATACGCAGTATTTT.